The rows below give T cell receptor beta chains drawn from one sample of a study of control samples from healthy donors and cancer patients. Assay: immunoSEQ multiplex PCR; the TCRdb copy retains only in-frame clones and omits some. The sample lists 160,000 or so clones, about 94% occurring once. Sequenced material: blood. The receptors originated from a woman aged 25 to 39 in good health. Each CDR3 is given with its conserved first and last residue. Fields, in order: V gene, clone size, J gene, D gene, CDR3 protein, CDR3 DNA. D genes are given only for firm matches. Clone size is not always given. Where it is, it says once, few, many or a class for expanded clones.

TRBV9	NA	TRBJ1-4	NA	CASSVAPNEKLFF	TGTGCCAGCAGCGTAGCACCTAATGAAAAACTGTTTTTT
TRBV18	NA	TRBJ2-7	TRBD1	CASSPMTGGKYEQYF	TGTGCCAGCTCACCAATGACAGGGGGCAAGTACGAGCAGTACTTC
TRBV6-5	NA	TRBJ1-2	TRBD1	CASSPTGGYYGYTF	TGTGCCAGCAGCCCGACAGGGGGCTATTATGGCTACACCTTC
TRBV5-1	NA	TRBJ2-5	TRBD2	CASSRGTSGRAGETQYF	TGCGCCAGCAGCCGGGGGACTAGCGGGAGGGCCGGAGAGACCCAGTACTTC
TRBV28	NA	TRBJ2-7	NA	CASSLSVGEQYF	TGTGCCAGCAGTTTATCGGTAGGCGAGCAGTACTTC
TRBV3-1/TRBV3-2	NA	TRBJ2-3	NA	CASSPLARTDTQYF	TGTGCCAGCAGCCCCCTAGCGCGCACAGATACGCAGTATTTT
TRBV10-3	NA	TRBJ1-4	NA	CAISESMGSGKEKLFF	TGTGCCATCAGTGAGTCGATGGGCTCCGGGAAGGAAAAACTGTTTTTT
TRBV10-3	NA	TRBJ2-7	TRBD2	CAISGGRGSYEQYF	TGTGCCATCAGTGGCGGGAGGGGGTCCTACGAGCAGTACTTC
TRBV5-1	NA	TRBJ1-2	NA	CASRTGLSDGYTF	TGCGCCAGCAGAACAGGGTTATCGGATGGCTACACCTTC
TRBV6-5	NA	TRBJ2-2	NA	CASSYTDRSGELFF	TGTGCCAGCAGTTACACCGACCGGAGCGGGGAGCTGTTTTTT
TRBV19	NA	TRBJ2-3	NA	CASSIIGSGTDTQYF	TGTGCCAGTAGTATTATAGGATCTGGAACAGATACGCAGTATTTT
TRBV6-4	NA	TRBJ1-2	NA	CASRGGESYGYTF	TGTGCCAGCAGGGGGGGGGAATCGTACGGCTACACCTTC
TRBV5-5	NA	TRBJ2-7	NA	CASSLSGAYEQYF	TGTGCCAGCAGCTTGAGCGGCGCCTACGAGCAGTACTTC
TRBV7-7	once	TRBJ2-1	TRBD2	CASSPLAGAYNEQFF	TGTGCTAGCAGCCCCTTAGCGGGAGCCTACAATGAGCAGTTCTTC
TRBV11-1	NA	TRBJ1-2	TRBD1	CASSLQGAGYTF	TGTGCCAGCAGCTTACAGGGGGCTGGCTACACCTTC
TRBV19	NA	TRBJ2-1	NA	CASSGSGTPLDEQFF	TGTGCCAGTAGTGGCTCCGGGACCCCGCTCGATGAGCAGTTCTTC
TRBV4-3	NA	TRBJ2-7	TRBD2	CASSQVTSGGYEQYF	TGCGCCAGCAGCCAAGTTACTAGCGGAGGGTACGAGCAGTACTTC
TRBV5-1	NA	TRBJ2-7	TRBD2	CASSGRLAGVYEQYF	TGCGCCAGCAGCGGAAGACTAGCGGGAGTCTACGAGCAGTACTTC
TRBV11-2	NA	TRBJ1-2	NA	CASSFRNYGYTF	TGTGCCAGCAGCTTCAGGAACTATGGCTACACCTTC
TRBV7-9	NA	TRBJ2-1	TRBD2	CASSLTLAGINEQFF	TGTGCCAGCAGCTTAACACTAGCGGGGATCAATGAGCAGTTCTTC
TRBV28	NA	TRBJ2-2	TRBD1	CASRATGGTGELFF	TGTGCCAGCAGAGCGACAGGGGGAACCGGGGAGCTGTTTTTT
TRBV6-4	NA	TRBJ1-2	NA	CASSTGGHRGGYTF	TGTGCCAGCAGCACCGGAGGGCATCGGGGTGGCTACACCTTC
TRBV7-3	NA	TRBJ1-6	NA	CASSLIGGLPLHF	TGTGCCAGCAGCTTAATAGGGGGGCTACCCCTCCACTTT
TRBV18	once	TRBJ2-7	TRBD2	CASSPGTSVSYEQYF	TGTGCCAGCTCACCTGGGACTAGCGTCTCCTACGAGCAGTACTTC
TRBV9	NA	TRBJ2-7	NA	CASSVGGSDYEQYF	TGTGCCAGCAGCGTAGGCGGGTCAGACTACGAGCAGTACTTC
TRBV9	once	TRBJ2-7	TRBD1	CASSTGDRSYEQYF	TGTGCCAGCAGCACTGGGGACAGGAGCTACGAGCAGTACTTC
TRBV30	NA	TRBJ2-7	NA	CAWTPLGGGGEQYF	TGTGCCTGGACCCCGCTTGGGGGCGGAGGCGAGCAGTACTTC
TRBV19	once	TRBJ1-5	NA	CASSPLGGNQPQHF	TGTGCCAGTAGTCCTTTGGGTGGCAATCAGCCCCAGCATTTT
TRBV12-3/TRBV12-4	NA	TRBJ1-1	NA	CASSLAPRKAFF	TGTGCCAGCAGTTTAGCGCCGAGAAAAGCTTTCTTT
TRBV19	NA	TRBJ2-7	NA	CASSKQRTVSSYEQYF	TGTGCCAGTAGCAAACAACGGACGGTAAGCTCCTACGAGCAGTACTTC
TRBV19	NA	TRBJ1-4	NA	CASSIARAPNEKLFF	TGTGCCAGTAGTATAGCCAGGGCTCCTAATGAAAAACTGTTTTTT
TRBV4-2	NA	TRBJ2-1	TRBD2	CASSQMGEGLVYEQFF	TGTGCCAGCAGCCAAATGGGGGAGGGCTTGGTGTATGAGCAGTTCTTC
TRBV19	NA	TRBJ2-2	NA	CASSLEGRTGELFF	TGTGCCAGTAGTCTTGAGGGAAGGACCGGGGAGCTGTTTTTT
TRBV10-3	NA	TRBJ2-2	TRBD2	CAISEPGLAGAGTGELFF	TGTGCCATCAGTGAGCCGGGACTAGCGGGAGCGGGCACCGGGGAGCTGTTTTTT
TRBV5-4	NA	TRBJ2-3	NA	CASSLWSSTDTQYF	TGTGCCAGCAGCTTGTGGAGTAGCACAGATACGCAGTATTTT
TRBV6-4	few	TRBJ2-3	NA	CASSRQITDTQYF	TGTGCCAGCAGCCGACAGATCACAGATACGCAGTATTTT
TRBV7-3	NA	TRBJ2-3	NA	CASSSLLTDTQYF	TGTGCCAGCAGCTCTCTACTTACAGATACGCAGTATTTT
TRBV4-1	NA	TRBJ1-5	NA	CASSQDGMSNQPQHF	TGCGCCAGCAGCCAAGATGGCATGAGCAATCAGCCCCAGCATTTT
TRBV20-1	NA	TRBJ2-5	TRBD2	CSASPLAGHQETQYF	TGCAGTGCTAGTCCCCTAGCGGGGCACCAAGAGACCCAGTACTTC
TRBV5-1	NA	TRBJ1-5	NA	CASSLGFNQPQHF	TGCGCCAGCAGCTTGGGCTTCAATCAGCCCCAGCATTTT
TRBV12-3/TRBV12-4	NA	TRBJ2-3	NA	CASSLGDTQYF	TGTGCCAGCAGTTTGGGGGATACGCAGTATTTT
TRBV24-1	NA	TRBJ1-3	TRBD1	CATSGQTGAGNTIYF	TGTGCCACCAGTGGCCAGACAGGGGCTGGAAACACCATATATTTT
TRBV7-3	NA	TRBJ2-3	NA	CASGPSTDTQYF	TGTGCCAGCGGCCCTAGCACAGATACGCAGTATTTT
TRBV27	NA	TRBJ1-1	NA	CASSLSQVPMNTEAFF	TGTGCCAGCAGTTTATCCCAGGTGCCTATGAACACTGAAGCTTTCTTT
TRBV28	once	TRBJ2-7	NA	CASRGNEQYF	TGTGCCAGCAGGGGGAACGAGCAGTACTTC
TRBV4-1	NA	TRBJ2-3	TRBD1	CASSPGQGATDTQYF	TGCGCCAGCAGCCCGGGACAGGGGGCAACAGATACGCAGTATTTT
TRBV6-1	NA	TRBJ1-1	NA	CASSDVVGTEAFF	TGTGCCAGCAGTGACGTTGTGGGGACTGAAGCTTTCTTT
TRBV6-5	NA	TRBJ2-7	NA	CASSPGGSSSYEQYF	TGTGCCAGCAGTCCCGGGGGCTCCAGCTCCTACGAGCAGTACTTC
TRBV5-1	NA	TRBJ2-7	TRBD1	CASSFSGTGVYEQYF	TGCGCCAGCAGCTTCTCCGGGACAGGGGTCTACGAGCAGTACTTC
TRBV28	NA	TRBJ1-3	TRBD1	CASSLKGRGILGNTIYF	TGTGCCAGCAGTTTGAAGGGCAGGGGGATATTAGGAAACACCATATATTTT
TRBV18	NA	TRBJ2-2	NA	CASRDAPSNTGELFF	TGTGCCAGCCGGGATGCGCCATCGAACACCGGGGAGCTGTTTTTT
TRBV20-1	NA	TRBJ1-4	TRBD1	CSASQGANEKLFF	TGCAGTGCTAGTCAGGGGGCTAATGAAAAACTGTTTTTT
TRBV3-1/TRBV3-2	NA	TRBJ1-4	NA	CASSHSEQRKKLFF	TGTGCCAGCAGCCACTCGGAACAGCGAAAAAAACTGTTTTTT
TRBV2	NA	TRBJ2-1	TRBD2	CASSVGLAGDEQFF	TGTGCCAGCAGTGTCGGACTAGCGGGAGATGAGCAGTTCTTC